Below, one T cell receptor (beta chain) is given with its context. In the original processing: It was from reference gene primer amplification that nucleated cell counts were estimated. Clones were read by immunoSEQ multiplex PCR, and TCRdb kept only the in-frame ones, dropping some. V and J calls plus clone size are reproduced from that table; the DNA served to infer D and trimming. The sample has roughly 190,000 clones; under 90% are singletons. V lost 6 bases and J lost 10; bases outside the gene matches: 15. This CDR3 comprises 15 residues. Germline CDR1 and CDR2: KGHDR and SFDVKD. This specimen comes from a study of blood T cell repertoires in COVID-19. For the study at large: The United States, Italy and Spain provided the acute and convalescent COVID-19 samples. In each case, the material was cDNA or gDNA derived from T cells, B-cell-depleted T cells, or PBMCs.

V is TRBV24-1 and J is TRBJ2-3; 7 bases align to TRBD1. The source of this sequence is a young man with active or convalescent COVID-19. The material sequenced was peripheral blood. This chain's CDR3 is CATSFGTAGGMAQYF. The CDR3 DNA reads TGTGCCACCAGTTTCGGGACAGCTGGGGGAATGGCGCAGTATTTT.